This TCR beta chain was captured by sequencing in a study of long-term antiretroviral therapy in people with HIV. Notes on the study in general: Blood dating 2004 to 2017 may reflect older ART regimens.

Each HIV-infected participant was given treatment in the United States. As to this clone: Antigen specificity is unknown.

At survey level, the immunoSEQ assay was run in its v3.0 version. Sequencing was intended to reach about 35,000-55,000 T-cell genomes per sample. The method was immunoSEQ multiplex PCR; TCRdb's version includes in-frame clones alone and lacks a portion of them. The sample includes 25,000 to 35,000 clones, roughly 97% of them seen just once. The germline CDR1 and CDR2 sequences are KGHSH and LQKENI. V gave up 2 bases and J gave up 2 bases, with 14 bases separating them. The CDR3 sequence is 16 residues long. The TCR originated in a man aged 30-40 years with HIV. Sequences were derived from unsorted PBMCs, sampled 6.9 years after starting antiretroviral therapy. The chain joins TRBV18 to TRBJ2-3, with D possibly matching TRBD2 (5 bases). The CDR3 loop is CASSPTERTVTDTQYF. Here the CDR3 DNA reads TGTGCCAGCTCACCAACTGAGCGGACCGTCACAGATACGCAGTATTTT.